These T cell receptor beta chains were read from a single sample in a study of CD8 T cells in ankylosing spondylitis. Via MiXCR, TCRdb re-called the 5' RACE reads, giving one row per CDR3 protein. Of approximately 520,000 distinct CDR3 sequences listed, approximately 5.3% are singletons. The specimen sequenced was blood, either unsorted or a sorted T cell fraction (not recorded which). These receptors all come from a male donor with ankylosing spondylitis. Both conserved end residues are part of each CDR3. Each record gives: V gene, J gene, D gene, clone size, CDR3 DNA, CDR3 protein. A D gene is named only where the DNA matches it firmly. Only some rows state a clone size, as once, few, many or a class for expanded clones.

v_call: TRBV27; j_call: TRBJ2-3; d_call: TRBD2; clone_size: many; cdr3_nt: TGTGCCAGCAGTTTACTAGCGGGTTACACAGATACGCAGTATTTT; cdr3_aa: CASSLLAGYTDTQYF
v_call: TRBV9; j_call: TRBJ2-6; d_call: -; clone_size: many; cdr3_nt: TGTGCCAGCAGCGTAGTAAGCGCGCGCGGGGCCAACGTCCTGACTTTC; cdr3_aa: CASSVVSARGANVLTF
v_call: TRBV5-1; j_call: TRBJ2-7; d_call: -; clone_size: many; cdr3_nt: TGCGCCAGCAGCTTGGGCTCGATCGGCGAGCAGTACTTC; cdr3_aa: CASSLGSIGEQYF
v_call: TRBV7-2; j_call: TRBJ1-4; d_call: -; clone_size: many; cdr3_nt: TGTGCCAGCAGCCCCCGCAGGGGATCTGGAGAAAAACTGTTTTTT; cdr3_aa: CASSPRRGSGEKLFF
v_call: TRBV7-3; j_call: TRBJ2-2; d_call: -; clone_size: many; cdr3_nt: TGTGCCAGCAGCTTAAGCCTTGGGCAGGGGAACACCGGGGAGCTGTTTTTT; cdr3_aa: CASSLSLGQGNTGELFF
v_call: TRBV7-6; j_call: TRBJ1-6; d_call: -; clone_size: many; cdr3_nt: TGTGCCAGCAGCCGGGCGGCGGGTGATTCTTCACCCCTCCACTTT; cdr3_aa: CASSRAAGDSSPLHF
v_call: TRBV20-1; j_call: TRBJ2-2; d_call: TRBD2; clone_size: many; cdr3_nt: TGCAGTGCCACGCGGGGGGGGCTAAACACCGGGGAGCTGTTTTTT; cdr3_aa: CSATRGGLNTGELFF
v_call: TRBV20-1; j_call: TRBJ2-7; d_call: TRBD2; clone_size: few; cdr3_nt: TGCAGTGCTGGGGGGGTGGGACTTAGATCCTACGAGCAGTACTTC; cdr3_aa: CSAGGVGLRSYEQYF
v_call: TRBV5-4; j_call: TRBJ1-2; d_call: -; clone_size: many; cdr3_nt: TGTGCCAGCAGCCAGCGGCAGATAAACTATGGCTACACCTTC; cdr3_aa: CASSQRQINYGYTF
v_call: TRBV4-1; j_call: TRBJ2-2; d_call: -; clone_size: many; cdr3_nt: TGCGCCAGCAGCCAAGAAGAATGGGTAGCTAACACCGGGGAGCTGTTTTTT; cdr3_aa: CASSQEEWVANTGELFF
v_call: TRBV9; j_call: TRBJ1-6; d_call: TRBD1; clone_size: many; cdr3_nt: TGTGCCAGCAGCTCCGAGACAGGGTTCAATTCACCCCTCCACTTT; cdr3_aa: CASSSETGFNSPLHF
v_call: TRBV5-1; j_call: TRBJ2-1; d_call: TRBD2; clone_size: many; cdr3_nt: TGCGCCAGCACCCAGGAGGCTAGCGGGAGTACTTGGGTGTTTTATCAGGAGCAGTTCTTC; cdr3_aa: CASTQEASGSTWVFYQEQFF
v_call: TRBV28; j_call: TRBJ2-1; d_call: -; clone_size: many; cdr3_nt: TGTGCCAGCAGTTCAGGGGCGCGGACGGAGAATGAGCAGTTCTTC; cdr3_aa: CASSSGARTENEQFF
v_call: TRBV7-2; j_call: TRBJ1-2; d_call: -; clone_size: many; cdr3_nt: TGTGCCAGCAGCTTAGGTTCTCCAGGGCCCTATGGCTACACCTTC; cdr3_aa: CASSLGSPGPYGYTF
v_call: TRBV27; j_call: TRBJ1-5; d_call: -; clone_size: many; cdr3_nt: TGTGCCAGCAGTTTATTCGCGGATTCAAATCAGCCCCAGCATTTT; cdr3_aa: CASSLFADSNQPQHF
v_call: TRBV4-2; j_call: TRBJ2-2; d_call: -; clone_size: few; cdr3_nt: TGTGCCAGCAGCCAAGAAAGAAGCGGATTGAACACCGGGGAGCTGTTTTTT; cdr3_aa: CASSQERSGLNTGELFF
v_call: TRBV4-3; j_call: TRBJ2-5; d_call: -; clone_size: few; cdr3_nt: TGCGCCAGCAGCCAAGCGGTCAGGGTCGGGTCAGTGGCCTTC; cdr3_aa: CASSQAVRVGSVAF
v_call: TRBV20-1; j_call: TRBJ2-7; d_call: -; clone_size: many; cdr3_nt: TGCAGTGCTAGAGTGACCGGCGAGCAGTACTTC; cdr3_aa: CSARVTGEQYF
v_call: TRBV28; j_call: TRBJ2-3; d_call: -; clone_size: many; cdr3_nt: TGTGCCAGCAGTTTGTATCAGGGGAGCACAGATACGCAGTATTTT; cdr3_aa: CASSLYQGSTDTQYF
v_call: TRBV10-3; j_call: TRBJ1-5; d_call: -; clone_size: many; cdr3_nt: TGTGCCATCAGTTCGCTAGGGGATCAGCCCCAGCATTTT; cdr3_aa: CAISSLGDQPQHF
v_call: TRBV10-3; j_call: TRBJ2-2; d_call: -; clone_size: many; cdr3_nt: TGTGCCATCAGTGTTACGATCAGAGACGGGGAGCTGTTTTTT; cdr3_aa: CAISVTIRDGELFF
v_call: TRBV25-1; j_call: TRBJ2-2; d_call: -; clone_size: many; cdr3_nt: TGTGCCAGCAAGGGTAACGGGGAGCTGTTTTTT; cdr3_aa: CASKGNGELFF
v_call: TRBV3-1; j_call: TRBJ1-2; d_call: -; clone_size: few; cdr3_nt: TGTGCCAGCAGCCAAGATACCCGGGGCTACACCTTC; cdr3_aa: CASSQDTRGYTF
v_call: TRBV6-2/TRBV6-3; j_call: TRBJ2-7; d_call: TRBD1; clone_size: -; cdr3_nt: TGTGCCAGCAGTACCGCATGGACAGGGATCTACGAGCAGTACTTC; cdr3_aa: CASSTAWTGIYEQYF